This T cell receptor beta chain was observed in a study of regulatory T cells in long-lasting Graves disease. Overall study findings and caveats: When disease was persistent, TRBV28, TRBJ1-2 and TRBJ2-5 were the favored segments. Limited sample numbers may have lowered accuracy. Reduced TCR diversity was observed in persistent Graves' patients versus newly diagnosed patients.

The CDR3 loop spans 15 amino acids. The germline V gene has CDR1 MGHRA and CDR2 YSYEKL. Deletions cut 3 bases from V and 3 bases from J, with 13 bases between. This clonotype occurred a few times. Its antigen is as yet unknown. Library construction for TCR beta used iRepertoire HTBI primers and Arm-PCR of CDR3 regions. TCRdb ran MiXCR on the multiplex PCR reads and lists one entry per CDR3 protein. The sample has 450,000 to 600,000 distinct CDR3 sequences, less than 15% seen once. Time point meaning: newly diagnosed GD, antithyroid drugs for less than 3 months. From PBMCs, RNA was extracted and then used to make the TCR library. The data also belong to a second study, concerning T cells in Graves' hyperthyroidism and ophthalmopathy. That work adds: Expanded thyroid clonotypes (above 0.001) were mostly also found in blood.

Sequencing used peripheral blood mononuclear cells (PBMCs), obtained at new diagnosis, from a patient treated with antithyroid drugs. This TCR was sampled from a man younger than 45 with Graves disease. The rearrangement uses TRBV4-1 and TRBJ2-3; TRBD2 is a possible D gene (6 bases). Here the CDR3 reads CASSQRDGLTDTQYF. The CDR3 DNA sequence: TGCGCCAGCAGCCAGCGGGACGGATTAACAGATACGCAGTATTTT.